The 23 T cell receptor beta chains in this list originate from one sample, sequenced in a study of blood T cells in healthy people across ages. For the second PCR, which ran for 7 to 11 cycles, a sample-barcoded 5' primer and a J-beta primer mix were used. In TCRdb, the 5' RACE reads were re-called with MiXCR into one record per CDR3 protein. The table records hundreds of thousands of distinct CDR3 sequences, under 70% of them present only once. Sequenced sample: blood. The receptors derive from a man aged 60 to 69 in good health.

This clonotype was seen only a few times. This chain connects TRBV20-1 to TRBJ2-7; 9 bases match TRBD1. Germline CDR1 DFQATT, CDR2 SNEGSKA (reference sequence). The CDR3 loop spans 14 amino acids. Losses at the gene ends were 5 bases for V and 5 bases for J; bases not matched to a gene: 10. The DNA for the CDR3 is TGCAGTGCTTCGCCTACCGGGACAGGGAACGAGCAGTACTTC. It yields the protein CSASPTGTGNEQYF.

This clonotype has just one count. This chain uses TRBV6-5 with TRBJ1-1, with D unresolved. CDR1 and CDR2 (germline): MNHEY, SVGAGI. The CDR3 totals 13 residues. V gave up 8 bases and J gave up 5 bases, with 15 bases separating them. The CDR3 bases are TGTGCCAGCTGCAAGGCCCTGCAAACTGAAGCTTTCTTT. Amino acids: CASCKALQTEAFF.

V is TRBV2 and J is TRBJ2-5, with no clear D. The germline V gene encodes CDR1 SNHLY and CDR2 FYNNEI. The CDR3 is 12 residues long. The V end was cut by 11 bases, the J end by 0 bases, with 10 bases between. In DNA, the CDR3 is TGTGCCGGAAGGCCTGACCAAGAGACCCAGTACTTC. Translating gives CAGRPDQETQYF.

V is TRBV15 and J is TRBJ2-5; D unresolved. In germline, CDR1 is LNHNV, CDR2 YYDKDF (reference sequence). CDR3 length: 14 amino acids. V gave up 3 bases and J gave up 0 bases, with 8 bases separating them. In DNA form, the CDR3 reads TGTGCCACCAGCAGCGACAAGTACCAAGAGACCCAGTACTTC. This translates into CATSSDKYQETQYF.

This clonotype appeared a few times. J is TRBJ2-5 and V is TRBV7-2; either TRBD1 or TRBD2 may supply D (7 bases each). Germline V gives CDR1 SGHTA, CDR2 FQGNSA. V was clipped by 0 bases and J by 4 bases, with 18 bases between them. This CDR3 spans 17 amino acids. CDR3 region: CASSLAGGGGAVETQYF. The CDR3 DNA sequence: TGTGCCAGCAGCTTAGCGGGGGGAGGGGGCGCAGTAGAGACCCAGTACTTC.

This clonotype was found a few times. This chain uses TRBV29-1 with TRBJ2-7; 8 bases align to TRBD1. This CDR3 has 14 amino acids. J gave up 2 bases and V 6 bases, and 9 bases lay outside the gene matches. CDR1 and CDR2 (germline): SQVTM, ANQGSEA. CDR3 nucleotide sequence: TGCAGCGTACCAGGCAGGGGGCATCCCTACGAGCAGTACTTC. This gives the protein CSVPGRGHPYEQYF.

This chain uses TRBV13 with TRBJ1-2; 7 nucleotides match TRBD1. This CDR3 comprises 15 residues. J lost 5 bases, V lost 0 bases, and 6 bases had no gene match. The germline V gene has CDR1 PRHDT and CDR2 FYEKMQ (reference sequence). CDR3 bases: TGTGCCAGCAGCTTAGGCGCACAGGGGATTTATGGCTACACCTTC. Amino acids: CASSLGAQGIYGYTF. The whole variable domain, remainder taken from reference TRBV13 and TRBJ1-2, is AAGVIQSPRHLIKEKRETATLKCYPIPRHDTVYWYQQGPGQDPQFLISFYEKMQSDKGSIPDRFSAQQFSDYHSELNMSSLELGDSALYFCASSLGAQGIYGYTFGSGTRLTVV.

This clonotype has a handful of counts. The V call is TRBV5-1, the J call TRBJ1-2; D gene ambiguous. Trimming took off 5 bases at V and 6 bases at J, with 14 bases between the two ends. CDR1 and CDR2 from the germline V gene are SGHRS and YFSETQ. The CDR3 has 13 residues. CDR3 loop: CASSNPGRDGYTF. In nucleotides, the CDR3 is TGCGCCAGCAGTAACCCGGGAAGGGATGGCTACACCTTC. Supplemented by reference TRBV5-1 and TRBJ1-2, the full variable domain reads KAGVTQTPRYLIKTRGQQVTLSCSPISGHRSVSWYQQTPGQGLQFLFEYFSETQRNKGNFPGRFSGRQFSNSRSEMNVSTLELGDSALYLCASSNPGRDGYTFGSGTRLTVV.

Many counts were recorded for this clonotype. The chain carries TRBV5-1 and TRBJ2-5; the match to TRBD2 covers 10 bases. This CDR3 has 14 amino acids. Germline V gives CDR1 SGHRS, CDR2 YFSETQ. V lost 0 bases and J lost 4; bases outside the gene matches: 0. CDR3 residues: CASSLGTSGETQYF. CDR3 sequence (DNA): TGCGCCAGCAGCTTGGGGACTAGCGGAGAGACCCAGTACTTC.

For the CDR3, the DNA is TGTGCCAGCAGCTTGAGGGGGGGACGGACCCAAGAGACCCAGTACTTC. This translates into CASSLRGGRTQETQYF. The V call is TRBV11-2, the J call TRBJ2-5; perhaps TRBD2 as D (7 bases). The germline CDR1 and CDR2 sequences are SGHAT and FQNNGV. V shed 3 bases and J shed 1 base, with 15 bases lying between them. CDR3 length: 16 residues.

This sequence joins TRBV6-1 and TRBJ2-1; no firm D call. The CDR3 consists of 14 residues. The V end lost 7 bases, the J end lost 7 bases, and 17 bases lay between the germline ends. Germline-derived CDR1 and CDR2 are MNHNS and SASEGT. As DNA, the CDR3 is TGTGCCAGCATATCAACGATGGGTGGGAATGAGCAGTTCTTC. It encodes CASISTMGGNEQFF.

The chain employs TRBV6-1 and TRBJ1-2; no clear D gene. CDR1 and CDR2 (germline): MNHNS, SASEGT. Trimming removed 1 base at V and 0 bases at J, with 9 bases between. The CDR3 is 15 amino acids. CDR3 sequence: CASSEVVPANYGYTF. In DNA form, the CDR3 reads TGTGCCAGCAGTGAAGTCGTCCCAGCTAACTATGGCTACACCTTC.

V and J are TRBV20-1 and TRBJ2-6, with 9 bases aligning to TRBD1. CDR1 is DFQATT, CDR2 SNEGSKA, per germline (reference sequence). J was trimmed by 0 bases and V by 3 bases; bases with no gene match: 9. This CDR3 is 18 amino acids long. The chain's CDR3 is CSARGSGTGHSGANVLTF. The CDR3 DNA follows: TGCAGTGCTAGGGGATCCGGGACAGGGCACTCTGGGGCCAACGTCCTGACTTTC.

The rearrangement joins TRBV28 to TRBJ2-1, with D perhaps given as TRBD1 or TRBD2 (5 bases each). The CDR3 has 12 residues. Looked up from germline, CDR1 is MDHEN and CDR2 is SYDVKM. The V and J ends lost 2 bases and 12 bases respectively, with 11 bases between them. The CDR3 sequence is CASSLMRGGQFF. The CDR3 DNA reads as TGTGCCAGCAGTTTAATGAGGGGTGGGCAGTTCTTC.

The chain recombines TRBV11-2 with TRBJ2-1, with TRBD2 identical over 7 bases. J lost 4 bases, V lost 6 bases, and 9 bases had no gene match. CDR1 SGHAT and CDR2 FQNNGV come from the germline V gene. This CDR3 comprises 15 residues. In DNA form, the CDR3 reads TGTGCCAGCAGGCCTGCGGGGCGGGGGTACAATGAGCAGTTCTTC. Protein product: CASRPAGRGYNEQFF. The entire variable domain, with the rest obtained from reference TRBV11-2 and TRBJ2-1, is as follows: EAGVAQSPRYKIIEKRQSVAFWCNPISGHATLYWYQQILGQGPKLLIQFQNNGVVDDSQLPKDRFSAERLKGVDSTLKIQPAKLEDSAVYLCASRPAGRGYNEQFFGPGTRLTVL.

The J gene is TRBJ1-4, the V gene TRBV20-1, with D perhaps matching TRBD1 (6 bases). V lost 3 bases and J lost 5, with 19 bases in between. This CDR3 spans 16 amino acids. Germline V CDR1 and CDR2: DFQATT, SNEGSKA (reference sequence). CDR3 sequence: CSASDSGGLLNEKLFF. The DNA for the CDR3 is TGCAGTGCTAGCGACTCCGGGGGGCTTTTAAATGAAAAACTGTTTTTT.

This clonotype appeared a few times. This chain connects TRBV14 to TRBJ2-5; possibly TRBD2 for D (6 bases). Trimming pared 4 bases from V and 1 base from J, leaving 10 bases between. Germline V CDR1 and CDR2: SGHDN, FVKESK. The CDR3 is 14 amino acids. CDR3 nucleotides: TGTGCCAGCAGCCGGGGGGACGGCCAAGAGACCCAGTACTTC. This codes for CASSRGDGQETQYF.

The chain joins TRBV5-1 to TRBJ2-5; possible D gene TRBD2, 6 bases. The CDR3 length is 16 residues. Germline assignment: CDR1 SGHRS and CDR2 YFSETQ. V lost 3 bases to trimming and J lost 5 bases, with 20 bases between them. The CDR3 region is CASSSIPNLAGETQYF. In DNA form, the CDR3 reads TGCGCCAGCAGCTCAATCCCAAACCTTGCGGGGGAGACCCAGTACTTC.

The genes are TRBV29-1 and TRBJ2-1, with 7 bases identical to TRBD1. The ends lost 8 bases at V and 9 bases at J; junction bases unmatched: 7. From germline, CDR1 is SQVTM and CDR2 ANQGSEA. This CDR3 has 11 residues. CDR3 nucleotide sequence: TGCAGCTGTCAGGGGGTCGCTGAGCAGTTCTTC. This codes for CSCQGVAEQFF.

The rearrangement uses TRBV27 and TRBJ2-5; D remains unclear. The assigned J gene may be wrong: the sequence end matches TRBJ2-7 better. Germline V gene sequence: CDR1 MNHEY, CDR2 SMNVEV (reference sequence). CDR3 size: 12 residues. CDR3 region: CASSFMVHEQYF. CDR3 sequence (DNA): TGTGCCAGCAGTTTTATGGTACACGAGCAGTACTTC.

The chain uses TRBV6-5 and TRBJ1-2, with TRBD1 matching over 10 bases. Germline trimming cut 2 bases from V and 3 bases from J; bases unmatched to any gene: 6. This CDR3 region has 16 residues. The V gene's germline CDR1 is MNHEY and CDR2 SVGAGI. CDR3 sequence reads: CASSYTRTGGHYGYTF. CDR3 sequence (DNA): TGTGCCAGCAGTTACACCCGGACAGGGGGTCACTATGGCTACACCTTC.

The chain couples TRBV7-2 to TRBJ2-3; no clear D gene. The CDR3 is 12 residues long. Germline V gives CDR1 SGHTA, CDR2 FQGNSA. Trimming cost V 2 bases and J 6 bases, with 6 bases left between them. CDR3 DNA sequence: TGTGCCAGCAGCTTAAGGTGGGATACGCAGTATTTT. This sequence encodes CASSLRWDTQYF.

The CDR3 here is CASRQTGTGSKNIQYF. The DNA of the CDR3 is TGTGCCAGCAGACAGACCGGGACAGGGTCCAAAAACATTCAGTACTTC. This sequence joins TRBV12-3 or TRBV12-4 and TRBJ2-4; 9 nucleotides line up with TRBD1. The CDR3 consists of 16 residues. V shed 6 bases, J shed 2 bases, and the junction held 8 bases outside the gene matches.